One sample yielded the 15 T cell receptor beta chains listed below, sequenced in a study of Graves' ophthalmopathy and Graves' hyperthyroidism. Transcripts of RNA were the source for amplifying TCR beta CDR3 regions. The workflow started with a first-round RT-PCR run with HTBI primers and then moved on to a second-round multiplex PCR. Each CDR3 protein gets one entry after TCRdb re-called the multiplex PCR reads with MiXCR. The sample contains hundreds of thousands of distinct CDR3 sequences, roughly 21% of which appear only once. Sequenced input: peripheral blood. All receptors come from a woman aged 18-29 years with stable Graves' hyperthyroidism.

This clonotype was seen ten or more times. The rearrangement links TRBV28 to TRBJ2-6, with TRBD2 as a possible D gene (6 bases). This CDR3 comprises 15 residues. Trimming removed 5 bases from V and 1 base from J, with 9 bases in between. Germline CDR1 MDHEN, CDR2 SYDVKM. The CDR3 region is CASSPGGSGANVLTF. CDR3 in DNA: TGTGCCAGCAGTCCAGGAGGGTCTGGGGCCAACGTCCTGACTTTC.

This clonotype came up many times. The chain employs TRBV6-2 or TRBV6-3 and TRBJ2-7; maybe TRBD2 (8 bases). V shed 4 bases and J shed 4 bases, with 20 bases lying between them. This CDR3 contains 16 residues. Germline CDR1 and CDR2: MNHEY and SVGEGT. The CDR3 coding sequence is TGTGCCAGCAGTTCTAGTAGCGGGACAGCGGGGTACGAGCAGTACTTC. Translation: CASSSSSGTAGYEQYF.

This clonotype has a count of ten or more. The chain has TRBV20-1 and TRBJ2-4, with D tentatively TRBD2 (6 bases). Germline CDR1 and CDR2: DFQATT and SNEGSKA (reference sequence). V lost 5 bases, J lost 1 base, and 18 bases lay in between. The CDR3 sequence is 16 residues long. The DNA of the CDR3 is TGCAGTGCTGGTGGAGGGCGGGAATGGGCCAAAAACATTCAGTACTTC. Translation: CSAGGGREWAKNIQYF.

The gene calls are TRBV6-1 and TRBJ1-6, with D possibly matching TRBD1 (5 bases). The V gene lost 5 bases and the J gene lost 9 bases, with 17 bases spanning the gap. CDR3 length equals 15 residues. Germline loops: CDR1 MNHNS, CDR2 SASEGT. The CDR3 DNA follows: TGTGCCAGCAGTCCCCCGGGACTCGAGGCTTCACCCCTCCACTTT. Translated: CASSPPGLEASPLHF.

The chain employs TRBV28 and TRBJ2-7; 7 nucleotides match TRBD1. Unmatched junction bases numbered 2, after V lost 10 bases and J lost 2 bases. CDR1 and CDR2 from the germline V gene are MDHEN and SYDVKM. The CDR3 length is 11 residues. CDR3 loop: CAKQGTYEQYF. The CDR3 region has the DNA TGTGCCAAACAGGGGACCTACGAGCAGTACTTC.

In its sample, this clonotype was seen many times. V usage is TRBV7-9 and J usage is TRBJ1-2; 10 bases map to TRBD1. The V gene end was trimmed by 3 bases and the J gene end by 8 bases; junction bases not matched to a gene: 3. Germline CDR1 is SEHNR and CDR2 is FQNEAQ (reference sequence). The CDR3 length is 13 residues. CDR3 DNA sequence: TGTGCCAGCAGCTTTGGACAGGGGGAAGGCTACACCTTC. It codes for CASSFGQGEGYTF.

This clonotype was recorded at least ten times. The J gene is TRBJ1-2, the V gene TRBV12-3 or TRBV12-4; no reliable D call. The CDR3 contains 14 residues. The germline V and J ends were trimmed by 4 bases and 6 bases, with 15 bases remaining between them. In DNA, the CDR3 is TGTGCCAGCAGTTCAGGACGGGCAAAGGATGGCTACACCTTC. Translation gives CASSSGRAKDGYTF.

This sequence joins TRBV27 and TRBJ2-7, with TRBD2 matching 11 bases. The CDR3 extends over 14 amino acids. The V and J ends lost 8 bases and 5 bases, in that order; junction bases with no gene match: 8. Per the germline V gene, CDR1 is MNHEY and CDR2 is SMNVEV (reference sequence). The CDR3 sequence: CASGVAGGFNEQYF. DNA for the CDR3: TGTGCCAGCGGGGTAGCGGGAGGGTTTAACGAGCAGTACTTC.

At least ten counts were recorded for this clonotype. The chain uses TRBV28 and TRBJ2-7; D possibly matches TRBD1 or TRBD2 (5 bases each). CDR3 length: 12 amino acids. The V gene lost 5 bases and the J gene lost 3 bases, with 8 bases spanning the gap. Per germline, CDR1 MDHEN and CDR2 SYDVKM. The CDR3 bases are TGTGCCAGCAGTGGGACCAACTACGAGCAGTACTTC. It translates to CASSGTNYEQYF.

The sample holds many counts of this clonotype. This chain links TRBV6-1 with TRBJ2-2; TRBD2 might be the D (6 bases). Germline V CDR1 and CDR2: MNHNS, SASEGT. The CDR3 consists of 17 residues. V was trimmed by 6 bases and J by 5 bases, leaving 22 bases between them. The CDR3 here is CASSVTGGRRKTGELFF. The CDR3 bases are TGTGCCAGCAGCGTAACCGGGGGTAGGAGGAAGACCGGGGAGCTGTTTTTT.

The chain couples TRBV12-5 to TRBJ1-2, with D uncertain. The CDR3 is made up of 13 amino acids. The germline V gene has CDR1 LGHNT and CDR2 FRNRAP. V was shortened by 2 bases and J by 2 bases, with 6 bases between the two germline ends. The CDR3 sequence is CASGLHHNYGYTF. The DNA of the CDR3 is TGTGCTAGTGGTTTGCACCACAACTATGGCTACACCTTC.

This chain connects TRBV2 to TRBJ1-5; D remains ambiguous. Trimming removed 3 bases from V and 0 bases from J, with 18 bases in between. There are 18 residues in the CDR3. The germline gives CDR1 SNHLY, CDR2 FYNNEI. CDR3 nucleotides: TGTGCCAGCAGTGAGAAGGGTAATCTATTCGGTAGCAATCAGCCCCAGCATTTT. Translating gives CASSEKGNLFGSNQPQHF. Complete variable domain (other parts from reference TRBV2 and TRBJ1-5): EPEVTQTPSHQVTQMGQEVILRCVPISNHLYFYWYRQILGQKVEFLVSFYNNEISEKSEIFDDQFSVERPDGSNFTLKIRSTKLEDSAMYFCASSEKGNLFGSNQPQHFGDGTRLSIL.

This clonotype was counted a few times. The J gene is TRBJ2-4, the V gene TRBV7-3; TRBD1 agrees at 9 bases. The germline CDR1 and CDR2 sequences are SGHTA and FQGTGA. CDR3 length: 17 residues. V dropped 0 bases and J dropped 6; count of bases not matched to a gene: 9. CDR3 coding DNA: TGTGCCAGCAGCTTAACGCCGACAGGGGGTACTAGAAACATTCAGTACTTC. It specifies CASSLTPTGGTRNIQYF.

The chain links TRBV20-1 to TRBJ1-1; a weak D match, TRBD1 (5 bases). In germline, CDR1 is DFQATT, CDR2 SNEGSKA (reference sequence). The CDR3 has 9 residues. CDR3 coding DNA: TGCAGGGGCCAGGGTGAAGCTTTCTTT. As protein: CRGQGEAFF.

This clonotype was observed at least ten times. As DNA, the CDR3 is TGTGCCAGCAGCCCTGGAGTGAGGAAGACAGGGGAAGCTTTCTTT. This codes for CASSPGVRKTGEAFF. V is TRBV6-5 and J is TRBJ1-1; the match to TRBD1 covers 7 bases. The CDR3 covers 15 residues. CDR1 MNHEY and CDR2 SVGAGI come from the germline V gene. V lost 6 bases and J lost 8; bases outside the gene matches: 15.